Included here is one TCR beta chain sequence, with context. Its antigen is unidentified. This sample stems from a study of CD8 T cells in ankylosing spondylitis. Study-wide points: A TCR beta motif made of fewer than 10 highly homologous variants seemed typical of ankylosing spondylitis blood. Earlier reports found some motif variants in synovial fluid and blood in reactive arthritis. Disease-linked clones reportedly concentrated significantly in matched ankylosing spondylitis synovial fluid.

TCRdb re-derived calls from the 5' RACE reads in MiXCR, one entry per CDR3 protein. The data hold roughly 700,000 distinct CDR3 sequences, with 15% to 20% observed a single time. Trimming took 0 bases from V and 2 from J, leaving 14 bases between them. Germline lookup yields CDR1 DFQATT and CDR2 SNEGSKA (reference sequence). The CDR3 loop spans 15 amino acids. The sequence came from a male donor with ankylosing spondylitis. The sequencing sample was made of blood, either unsorted or a sorted T cell fraction (not recorded which). The chain employs TRBV20-1 and TRBJ2-7, with D possibly being TRBD2 (5 bases). CDR3 sequence reads: CSARDFAGDPYEQYF. As DNA, the CDR3 is TGCAGTGCTAGAGATTTCGCGGGCGATCCCTACGAGCAGTACTTC.